The 26 T cell receptor beta chains listed next were all sequenced from one sample in a study of blood T cell repertoires in COVID-19. Libraries were prepared by immunoSEQ multiplex PCR; TCRdb keeps only in-frame clonotypes and omits some of them. Of roughly 230,000 clones in the sample, 85% were seen once. The sequencing input was peripheral blood. The source is a man in his forties or fifties with acute or convalescent COVID-19.

The chain uses TRBV5-1 and TRBJ2-3; 13 bases line up with TRBD2. This CDR3 region has 18 residues. V dropped 3 bases and J dropped 0; count of bases not matched to a gene: 7. Germline V gene data show CDR1 as SGHRS and CDR2 as YFSETQ. Here the CDR3 DNA reads TGCGCCAGCAGCTCCTCGGGACTAGCGGGGAGCAGCACAGATACGCAGTATTTT. It translates to CASSSSGLAGSSTDTQYF.

V gene TRBV5-1 combines with J gene TRBJ1-4; D ambiguous. This CDR3 is built from 17 residues. V was trimmed by 4 bases and J by 8 bases, leaving 24 bases between them. Germline CDR1 reads SGHRS; CDR2 reads YFSETQ. The CDR3 protein is CASSQAGSRFGREKLFF. The DNA for the CDR3 is TGCGCCAGCAGCCAGGCCGGATCCCGATTCGGTAGGGAAAAACTGTTTTTT.

This clone has at least ten counts. The rearrangement uses TRBV7-8 and TRBJ1-2, with D hard to call. The CDR3 runs 14 residues. V was cut by 0 bases and J by 2 bases, with 7 bases left in between. Germline assignment: CDR1 SGHVS and CDR2 FQNEAQ. As DNA, the CDR3 is TGTGCCAGCAGCTTAGCGACAAAAAACTATGGCTACACCTTC. Protein sequence: CASSLATKNYGYTF.

The genes are TRBV4-1 and TRBJ2-3, with 9 positions matching TRBD1. This CDR3 has 16 residues. Germline assignment: CDR1 MGHRA and CDR2 YSYEKL. V dropped 3 bases and J dropped 4; count of bases not matched to a gene: 8. The chain's CDR3 is CASSHPGTGRPDTQYF. DNA of the CDR3: TGCGCCAGCAGCCACCCCGGGACAGGGCGCCCAGATACGCAGTATTTT.

The CDR3 reads CASSLLAGGTYEQYF. The CDR3 DNA reads TGTGCCAGCAGCCTACTAGCGGGGGGCACCTACGAGCAGTACTTC. The chain uses TRBV6-5 and TRBJ2-7, with 12 bases that match TRBD2. Germline V gives CDR1 MNHEY, CDR2 SVGAGI. This CDR3 comprises 15 residues. With 6 bases clipped from V and 2 bases from J, the junction kept 5 bases outside the gene matches.

This chain connects TRBV5-1 to TRBJ2-7, with D possibly TRBD2 on 5 matching bases. V lost 0 bases and J 7 bases, leaving 14 bases between the germline ends. CDR3 length equals 14 residues. The germline V gene has CDR1 SGHRS and CDR2 YFSETQ. The CDR3 loop is CASSLGGPDGEQYF. As DNA, the CDR3 is TGCGCCAGCAGCTTGGGCGGGCCAGACGGTGAGCAGTACTTC.

The V gene is TRBV5-6, the J gene TRBJ1-1; D is ambiguous. Germline values: CDR1 SGHDT, CDR2 YYEEEE. This CDR3 comprises 14 residues. Trimming removed 0 bases at V and 2 bases at J, with 8 bases between. The CDR3 DNA follows: TGTGCCAGCAGCTTGGTCAGGATCAACACTGAAGCTTTCTTT. Its translation is CASSLVRINTEAFF.

This sequence joins TRBV29-1 and TRBJ2-7, with D possibly matching TRBD2 (6 bases). V dropped 7 bases and J dropped 7 bases, with 14 bases sitting between them. The CDR3 runs to 11 residues. Germline CDR1 SQVTM, CDR2 ANQGSEA. The DNA for the CDR3 is TGCAGCGCCGACCTTGGGGGGGAGCAGTACTTC. Translating gives CSADLGGEQYF.

This clone appeared a few times. The chain links TRBV9 to TRBJ2-6; tentatively, D is TRBD1 (6 bases). V lost 2 bases, J lost 0 bases, and 12 bases lay in between. There are 17 residues in the CDR3. Germline values: CDR1 SGDLS, CDR2 YYNGEE. CDR3 nucleotide sequence: TGTGCCAGCAGCGTTGGGCAGGGGTACTCTGGGGCCAACGTCCTGACTTTC. Translated: CASSVGQGYSGANVLTF.

Details on this clone: The sample holds other DNA sequences that translate to the same CDR3. CDR3 sequence reads: CSARDRGYTF. The CDR3 nucleotides read TGCAGTGCTAGAGACAGGGGCTACACCTTC. This chain connects TRBV20-1 to TRBJ1-2, with D unresolved. Per the germline V gene, CDR1 is DFQATT and CDR2 is SNEGSKA (reference sequence). This CDR3 is built from 10 residues. With 0 bases removed from V and 8 bases from J, the gap between germline ends came to 4 bases.

The chain is built from TRBV4-1 and TRBJ2-7, with D perhaps matching TRBD2 (6 bases). V shed 0 bases and J shed 2 bases, with 14 bases lying between them. CDR3 length equals 16 residues. Germline CDR1 reads MGHRA; CDR2 reads YSYEKL. The CDR3 region is CASSQDQGGFPYEQYF. In nucleotides, the CDR3 is TGCGCCAGCAGCCAAGATCAGGGAGGATTTCCCTACGAGCAGTACTTC.

This clone has ten or more counts. This rearrangement joins TRBV7-9 to TRBJ1-6; maybe TRBD1 (5 bases). Germline CDR1 SEHNR, CDR2 FQNEAQ (reference sequence). This CDR3 comprises 14 residues. V dropped 5 bases and J dropped 9 bases, with 14 bases sitting between them. The CDR3 loop is CASSPGGETSPLHF. In DNA, the CDR3 is TGTGCCAGCAGCCCCGGGGGGGAGACTTCACCCCTCCACTTT.

V is TRBV5-1 and J is TRBJ2-7; 10 bases are shared with TRBD1. V dropped 5 bases and J dropped 7; count of bases not matched to a gene: 6. CDR3 length: 13 amino acids. Germline V lookup: CDR1 SGHRS, CDR2 YFSETQ. This chain's CDR3 is CASRETGGKEQYF. The CDR3 DNA reads as TGCGCCAGCAGGGAGACAGGGGGCAAGGAGCAGTACTTC.

The chain joins TRBV30 to TRBJ2-2; 9 nucleotides line up with TRBD2. In germline, CDR1 is GTSNPN, CDR2 SVGIG (reference sequence). The J segment lost 6 bases and the V segment lost 1 base, leaving 9 bases of the junction unmatched. The CDR3 covers 16 residues. CDR3 coding DNA: TGTGCCTGGAGTGCTCGGGGTAGCGGGGGCCCCGGGGAGCTGTTTTTT. Encoded protein: CAWSARGSGGPGELFF.

V usage is TRBV5-1 and J usage is TRBJ2-7; 7 bases are a match to TRBD2. The CDR3 runs 15 residues. The germline V gene encodes CDR1 SGHRS and CDR2 YFSETQ. V gave up 3 bases and J gave up 0 bases; unmatched junction bases: 6. CDR3 coding DNA: TGCGCCAGCAGCTACGGACTAGGAAGCTCCTACGAGCAGTACTTC. Translating it yields CASSYGLGSSYEQYF.

This clone was detected only a few times. The chain couples TRBV5-1 to TRBJ1-2; TRBD1 matches at 8 bases. The CDR3 has 15 residues. The V gene's germline CDR1 is SGHRS and CDR2 YFSETQ. V trimming: 6 bases; J trimming: 3 bases; junction bases outside the gene matches: 10. The CDR3: CASMYGGQGDYGYTF. CDR3 nucleotides: TGCGCCAGCATGTACGGCGGACAGGGAGACTATGGCTACACCTTC.

The genes are TRBV18 and TRBJ1-1; D is unresolved. The CDR3 totals 16 residues. Germline values: CDR1 KGHSH, CDR2 LQKENI. Trimming took 3 bases from V and 4 from J, leaving 18 bases between them. CDR3 loop: CASSPRAFQEGTEAFF. The CDR3 DNA sequence: TGTGCCAGCTCACCCCGGGCCTTCCAAGAGGGCACTGAAGCTTTCTTT.

The chain couples TRBV2 to TRBJ2-2, with 8 bases aligning to TRBD1. The CDR3 runs 12 residues. The germline gives CDR1 SNHLY, CDR2 FYNNEI. Unmatched junction bases numbered 0, after V lost 6 bases and J lost 6 bases. The CDR3 loop is CASRTGAGELFF. The CDR3 DNA sequence: TGTGCCAGCAGGACAGGGGCCGGGGAGCTGTTTTTT.

A few counts support this clone. The chain has TRBV7-8 and TRBJ1-1, with TRBD1 as a possible D gene (5 bases). The V and J ends lost 8 bases and 5 bases respectively, with 18 bases between them. The CDR3 length is 14 residues. Germline V gene sequence: CDR1 SGHVS, CDR2 FQNEAQ. CDR3 protein: CASRGEGWLTEAFF. As DNA, the CDR3 is TGTGCCAGCCGGGGGGAGGGATGGCTAACTGAAGCTTTCTTT.

The chain employs TRBV3-1 (or the pseudogene TRBV3-2) and TRBJ1-2; TRBD1 matches 8 bases. The trim removed 2 bases at V and 7 bases at J, leaving 9 bases unmatched. CDR1 LGHDT and CDR2 YNNKEL come from the germline V gene (reference sequence). The CDR3 has 15 amino acids. The CDR3 here is CASSQRPGTGGGYTF. Written as DNA, the CDR3 is TGTGCCAGCAGCCAAAGGCCCGGGACAGGAGGTGGCTACACCTTC.

This chain joins TRBV12-5 and TRBJ2-5; 15 bases line up with TRBD2. From germline, CDR1 is LGHNT and CDR2 FRNRAP. Germline trimming cut 5 bases from V and 2 bases from J; bases unmatched to any gene: 3. CDR3 length: 16 amino acids. CDR3 protein: CASGPGLAGGQETQYF. In DNA form, the CDR3 reads TGTGCTAGTGGTCCGGGACTAGCGGGGGGTCAAGAGACCCAGTACTTC.

V and J are TRBV5-4 and TRBJ2-2; 10 bases are shared with TRBD2. This CDR3 contains 15 residues. From germline, CDR1 is SGHNT and CDR2 YYREEE (reference sequence). V lost 3 bases, J lost 5 bases, and 4 bases stayed unmatched. The CDR3 sequence is CASSSGTSVTGELFF. The CDR3 bases are TGTGCCAGCAGCTCCGGGACTAGCGTAACCGGGGAGCTGTTTTTT.

This clone was counted a single time. J is TRBJ2-3 and V is TRBV15; 8 nucleotides match TRBD1. V shed 8 bases and J 5 bases; nucleotides not matched to a gene: 9. The CDR3 consists of 14 residues. CDR1 and CDR2 from the germline V gene are LNHNV and YYDKDF (reference sequence). The CDR3 sequence is CATEPRGLGDTQYF. The CDR3 DNA reads as TGTGCCACCGAACCCAGGGGGCTCGGAGATACGCAGTATTTT.

The chain employs TRBV14 and TRBJ2-5; possible D gene TRBD1, 5 bases. Between the trimmed V and J ends, which lost 1 base and 7 bases, there was a span of 10 bases. CDR3 length: 13 amino acids. CDR1 and CDR2 (germline): SGHDN, FVKESK. The CDR3 here is CASSQADIGTQYF. The CDR3, as DNA: TGTGCCAGCAGCCAAGCGGACATAGGGACCCAGTACTTC.

The rearrangement uses TRBV3-1 (or the pseudogene TRBV3-2) and TRBJ2-7; tentatively, D is TRBD1 (5 bases). This CDR3 region has 13 residues. The V end lost 6 bases, the J end lost 3 bases, and 12 bases lay between the germline ends. Germline loops: CDR1 LGHDT, CDR2 YNNKEL (reference sequence). The CDR3 loop reads CASSPFTGYEQYF. The CDR3 bases are TGTGCCAGCAGTCCATTTACAGGCTACGAGCAGTACTTC.

The V gene is TRBV7-2, the J gene TRBJ1-1, with 10 bases fitting TRBD1. The germline CDR1 and CDR2 sequences are SGHTA and FQGNSA. The CDR3 length is 15 residues. V shed 6 bases, J shed 1 base, and the junction held 5 bases outside the gene matches. The CDR3 loop is CASRGTGVWNTEAFF. The CDR3 nucleotides are TGTGCCAGCAGAGGGACAGGGGTCTGGAACACTGAAGCTTTCTTT. The full variable domain, completed using reference TRBV7-2 and TRBJ1-1, is GAGVSQSPSNKVTEKGKDVELRCDPISGHTALYWYRQSLGQGLEFLIYFQGNSAPDKSGLPSDRFSAERTGGSVSTLTIQRTQQEDSAVYLCASRGTGVWNTEAFFGQGTRLTVV.